This T cell receptor (beta chain) was sequenced during a study of cytomegalovirus exposure and HLA in healthy donors. General study findings and limits: Accounts indicate the classifier identified cytomegalovirus status with strong specificity and sensitivity. Cytomegalovirus association was listed for 164 TCR beta chains.

After removal of 4 bases from V and 4 bases from J, the junction contained 6 bases not matched to a gene. This CDR3 has 15 amino acids. The V gene's germline CDR1 is SGHTA and CDR2 FQGNSA. About this clone itself: No antigen is known for it.

Profiling relied on immunoSEQ multiplex PCR, and the TCRdb table lists in-frame clones only, not all of them. Among about 65,000 clones listed, 92% were seen once. Donors came from a validation cohort of over a hundred subjects, distinct from the first 666-subject cohort. Sequencing was done on a sample of PBMCs. The chain links TRBV7-2 to TRBJ2-7, with 11 nucleotides matching TRBD2. This sequence was found in a woman younger than 30 in good health and CMV-seronegative. The CDR3 DNA is TGTGCCAGCAGCTCCATAGCGGGAGGGGGTTACGAGCAGTACTTC. Its translation: CASSSIAGGGYEQYF.